The clone carrying this TCR beta chain was counted ten times or more. Unsorted libraries were generated from 2 million PBMCs. These cells had been stored in RNAlater at -80 C. The trim removed 5 bases at V and 0 bases at J, leaving 10 bases unmatched. The CDR3 consists of 19 residues. The germline CDR1 and CDR2 sequences are MGHDK and SYGVNS. The sample originates from a study of neurological immune-mediated disorders. The cDNA was produced through 5'RACE with 10-nucleotide random UMIs. Sequencing runs each yielded over 160 million TCR-beta sequences from 15-18 subjects. MiXCR, run by TCRdb on the 5' RACE reads, gives a single entry per CDR3 protein. The sample includes more than 50,000 distinct CDR3 sequences, around 5% of them seen just once.

The sample was PBMCs. The chain recombines TRBV25-1 with TRBJ2-2, with 12 bases lining up with TRBD2. The sequence derives from a woman aged 30 to 39 with multiple sclerosis. The CDR3 DNA sequence: TGTGCCAGCAGTCCCTACCCGACTAGCGGGGGCGCGAACACCGGGGAGCTGTTTTTT. It yields the protein CASSPYPTSGGANTGELFF.